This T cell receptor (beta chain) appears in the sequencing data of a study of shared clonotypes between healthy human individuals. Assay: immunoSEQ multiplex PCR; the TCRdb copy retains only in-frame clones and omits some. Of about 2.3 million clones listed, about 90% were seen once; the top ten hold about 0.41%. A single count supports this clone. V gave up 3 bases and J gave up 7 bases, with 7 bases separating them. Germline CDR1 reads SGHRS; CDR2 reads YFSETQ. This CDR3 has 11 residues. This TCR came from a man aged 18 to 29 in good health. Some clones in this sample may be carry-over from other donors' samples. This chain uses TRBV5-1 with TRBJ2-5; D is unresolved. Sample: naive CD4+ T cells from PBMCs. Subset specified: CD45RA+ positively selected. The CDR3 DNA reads TGCGCCAGCAGCTCCGAGAGGACCCAGTACTTC. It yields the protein CASSSERTQYF.